A single sample is the source of the 9 T cell receptor beta chains below, sequenced in a study of shared clonotypes between healthy human individuals. CD45RO negativity and positive selection for CCR7 defined naive CD8 cells, a population that excluded terminally differentiated effector memory CD45RA+ cells. Produced via immunoSEQ multiplex PCR; TCRdb's table is partial and in-frame only. The repertoire holds hundreds of thousands of clones, with about 91% as singletons. The specimen was naive CD8+ T cells sorted from blood. Receptors were obtained from a man aged 25 to 40 in good health.

This clone appeared a single time. The V and J genes are TRBV29-1 and TRBJ1-1; D ambiguous. Germline V gives CDR1 SQVTM, CDR2 ANQGSEA. V was shortened by 6 bases and J by 3 bases, with 11 bases between the two germline ends. The CDR3 extends over 12 amino acids. CDR3 residues: CSVRDRYTEAFF. The CDR3 region has the DNA TGCAGCGTGCGGGATCGGTACACTGAAGCTTTCTTT.

V and J are TRBV27 and TRBJ2-3; 8 bases are a match to TRBD1. The CDR3 contains 15 residues. Germline CDR1 MNHEY, CDR2 SMNVEV (reference sequence). The J segment lost 2 bases and the V segment lost 2 bases, leaving 3 bases of the junction unmatched. Here the CDR3 DNA reads TGTGCCAGCAGTTTACGGACAGGGTTCACAGATACGCAGTATTTT. This sequence encodes CASSLRTGFTDTQYF.

The chain links TRBV27 to TRBJ2-2; 10 bases agree with TRBD1. V dropped 5 bases and J dropped 6; count of bases not matched to a gene: 9. In germline, CDR1 is MNHEY, CDR2 SMNVEV (reference sequence). This CDR3 is 16 amino acids long. DNA for the CDR3: TGTGCCAGCAGTCAGGGACAGGGGATTAGCGCCGGGGAGCTGTTTTTT. Its translation is CASSQGQGISAGELFF.

V is TRBV9 and J is TRBJ1-5; TRBD1 aligns across 7 bases. Germline CDR1 reads SGDLS; CDR2 reads YYNGEE. Trimming took 2 bases from V and 5 from J; bases not matched to a gene: 4. The CDR3 is made up of 14 amino acids. CDR3 DNA sequence: TGTGCCAGCAGCGTTGGGACAGAAGATCAGCCCCAGCATTTT. It yields the protein CASSVGTEDQPQHF. The full variable domain, completed using reference TRBV9 and TRBJ1-5, is DSGVTQTPKHLITATGQRVTLRCSPRSGDLSVYWYQQSLDQGLQFLIQYYNGEERAKGNILERFSAQQFPDLHSELNLSSLELGDSALYFCASSVGTEDQPQHFGDGTRLSIL.

The chain couples TRBV27 to TRBJ2-3; TRBD1 matches at 10 bases. CDR3 length equals 18 residues. Germline V gene data show CDR1 as MNHEY and CDR2 as SMNVEV (reference sequence). Trimming removed 5 bases from V and 0 bases from J; junction bases left unmatched: 11. CDR3 in amino acids: CASSTIQGQGLSTDTQYF. CDR3 nucleotides: TGTGCCAGCAGTACAATCCAGGGACAGGGGCTTAGCACAGATACGCAGTATTTT.

This chain uses TRBV6-1 with TRBJ2-5; D ambiguous. This CDR3 region has 13 residues. The V gene's germline CDR1 is MNHNS and CDR2 SASEGT. Trimming stripped 5 bases from V and 2 bases from J, with 9 bases between. CDR3 in amino acids: CASSSFIQETQYF. The CDR3 DNA is TGTGCCAGCAGTAGCTTTATTCAAGAGACCCAGTACTTC.

The chain employs TRBV2 and TRBJ1-1; the match to TRBD1 covers 8 bases. The trim removed 5 bases at V and 1 base at J, leaving 3 bases unmatched. From germline, CDR1 is SNHLY and CDR2 FYNNEI. This CDR3 has 14 amino acids. In DNA, the CDR3 is TGTGCCAGCAGTAGAGGGACAGGGAACACTGAAGCTTTCTTT. It yields the protein CASSRGTGNTEAFF.

The J gene is TRBJ2-7, the V gene TRBV15; D ambiguous. CDR1 is LNHNV, CDR2 YYDKDF, per germline (reference sequence). V lost 3 bases to trimming and J lost 0 bases, with 9 bases between them. This CDR3 is 14 amino acids long. In nucleotides, the CDR3 is TGTGCCACCAGCAGTTCCGATAGCTCCTACGAGCAGTACTTC. Protein product: CATSSSDSSYEQYF. The variable domain in full, completed from reference TRBV15 and TRBJ2-7, reads DAMVIQNPRYQVTQFGKPVTLSCSQTLNHNVMYWYQQKSSQAPKLLFHYYDKDFNNEADTPDNFQSRRPNTSFCFLDIRSPGLGDTAMYLCATSSSDSSYEQYFGPGTRLTVT.

The chain has TRBV19 and TRBJ1-5, with D possibly TRBD1 on 6 matching bases. V was cut by 4 bases and J by 0 bases, with 16 bases left in between. Germline V gene data show CDR1 as LNHDA and CDR2 as SQIVND (reference sequence). This CDR3 region has 17 residues. In DNA form, the CDR3 reads TGTGCCAGTAGTACGTGGGACACGGATTATAGCAATCAGCCCCAGCATTTT. Translating gives CASSTWDTDYSNQPQHF.